These 20 T cell receptor beta chains were sequenced from one sample in a study of T cell responses to AZD1222 COVID-19 vaccine. Assay used: immunoSEQ multiplex PCR; TCRdb lists only in-frame clones, some missing. The table records some 150,000 clones, over 85% of them present only once. Material: peripheral blood, obtained 28 days after the second AZD1222 dose. The receptor set was obtained from an adult who received the AZD1222 COVID-19 vaccine.

The chain couples TRBV5-1 to TRBJ2-3; no clear D gene. V dropped 0 bases and J dropped 2 bases, with 4 bases sitting between them. The CDR3 spans 13 residues. The germline CDR1 and CDR2 sequences are SGHRS and YFSETQ. The CDR3 reads CASSLDPTDTQYF. Written as DNA, the CDR3 is TGCGCCAGCAGCTTGGACCCCACAGATACGCAGTATTTT. Full variable domain (missing parts from reference TRBV5-1 and TRBJ2-3): KAGVTQTPRYLIKTRGQQVTLSCSPISGHRSVSWYQQTPGQGLQFLFEYFSETQRNKGNFPGRFSGRQFSNSRSEMNVSTLELGDSALYLCASSLDPTDTQYFGPGTRLTVL.

This sequence joins TRBV6-5 and TRBJ2-1; D is ambiguous. The germline gives CDR1 MNHEY, CDR2 SVGAGI. The CDR3 length is 14 residues. The V and J ends lost 2 bases and 4 bases respectively, with 9 bases between them. The CDR3 region is CASSYGRGYNEQFF. The DNA of the CDR3 is TGTGCCAGCAGTTACGGCCGTGGTTACAATGAGCAGTTCTTC.

This clone occurred a few times. This sequence joins TRBV28 and TRBJ2-5; 12 bases line up with TRBD1. This CDR3 is 16 amino acids long. Looked up from germline, CDR1 is MDHEN and CDR2 is SYDVKM. J was trimmed by 5 bases and V by 5 bases; bases with no gene match: 9. CDR3 nucleotide sequence: TGTGCCAGCAGTCCCTCCGGGACAGGGGGCGCGGAGACCCAGTACTTC. It codes for CASSPSGTGGAETQYF.

The chain combines TRBV7-2 with TRBJ1-3; tentative D call: TRBD1 (5 bases). Per the germline V gene, CDR1 is SGHTA and CDR2 is FQGNSA. V shed 5 bases and J shed 0 bases, with 11 bases lying between them. The CDR3 has 15 amino acids. CDR3 loop: CASSHGASSGNTIYF. DNA for the CDR3: TGTGCCAGCAGCCATGGGGCCAGCTCTGGAAACACCATATATTTT.

The CDR3 coding sequence is TGTGCCAGCGTGTCGGGACAGGGGTACGAAAAACTGTTTTTT. This codes for CASVSGQGYEKLFF. The chain recombines TRBV2 with TRBJ1-4; 10 positions agree with TRBD1. CDR3 length equals 14 residues. J was trimmed by 8 bases and V by 8 bases; bases with no gene match: 8. From germline, CDR1 is SNHLY and CDR2 FYNNEI.

The chain has TRBV28 and TRBJ1-1, with D hard to call. This CDR3 comprises 14 residues. Trimming removed 1 base from V and 0 bases from J, with 6 bases in between. Germline-derived CDR1 and CDR2 are MDHEN and SYDVKM. This CDR3 is CASSLLRVNTEAFF. DNA for the CDR3: TGTGCCAGCAGTTTATTACGGGTGAACACTGAAGCTTTCTTT. The whole variable domain, filled in from reference TRBV28 and TRBJ1-1, reads DVKVTQSSRYLVKRTGEKVFLECVQDMDHENMFWYRQDPGLGLRLIYFSYDVKMKEKGDIPEGYSVSREKKERFSLILESASTNQTSMYLCASSLLRVNTEAFFGQGTRLTVV.

CDR3 in DNA: TGCGCCAGCAGTGGCTTAGCGGGAGTAATGAGTGAGCAGTTCTTC. Protein sequence: CASSGLAGVMSEQFF. The rearrangement uses TRBV10-1 and TRBJ2-1, with 9 bases fitting TRBD2. The V gene end was trimmed by 4 bases and the J gene end by 9 bases; junction bases not matched to a gene: 10. CDR1 WNHNN and CDR2 SYGVQD come from the germline V gene (reference sequence). This CDR3 has 15 residues.

The chain links TRBV4-1 to TRBJ1-2; 10 nucleotides agree with TRBD1. Germline V CDR1 and CDR2: MGHRA, YSYEKL. The CDR3 totals 17 residues. Trimming at V came to 0 bases and at J to 5 bases, leaving 9 bases not matched to a gene. The CDR3 region is CASSQDQGTGELYGYTF. The DNA for the CDR3 is TGCGCCAGCAGCCAAGACCAGGGGACAGGGGAACTTTATGGCTACACCTTC.

The rearrangement uses TRBV6-2 or TRBV6-3 and TRBJ1-4, with D hard to call. V was clipped by 0 bases and J by 4 bases, with 9 bases between them. This CDR3 contains 15 residues. Germline V gives CDR1 MNHEY, CDR2 SVGEGT. CDR3 sequence (DNA): TGTGCCAGCAGTTACTCCGGCCAGATTAATGAAAAACTGTTTTTT. This codes for CASSYSGQINEKLFF.

CDR3 sequence reads: CASSLGATGELYEQYF. CDR3 DNA: TGCGCCAGCAGCCTCGGGGCTACAGGGGAGCTCTACGAGCAGTACTTC. The rearrangement joins TRBV4-3 to TRBJ2-7; 7 nucleotides line up with TRBD1. Trimming at V came to 4 bases and at J to 3 bases, leaving 12 bases not matched to a gene. CDR1 is LGHNA and CDR2 is YSLEER in the germline V gene. The length of the CDR3 is 16 residues.

The gene calls are TRBV9 and TRBJ1-3, with 10 bases identical to TRBD1. V was pared by 3 bases and J by 7 bases, with 7 bases of the junction left unmatched. This CDR3 is 15 amino acids long. The germline V gene has CDR1 SGDLS and CDR2 YYNGEE. CDR3 sequence: CASSAEGQGWNTIYF. The CDR3 DNA reads as TGTGCCAGCAGCGCTGAGGGACAGGGGTGGAACACCATATATTTT.

CDR3 residues: CASSSLGPSQEQYF. In nucleotides, the CDR3 is TGTGCCAGCAGTTCCCTGGGACCCTCTCAGGAGCAGTACTTC. This chain links TRBV27 with TRBJ2-7; D tentatively reads TRBD1 or TRBD2 (5 bases each). CDR1 MNHEY and CDR2 SMNVEV come from the germline V gene (reference sequence). Trimming shortened V by 4 bases and J by 7 bases, and 17 bases separated the two germline ends. The CDR3 spans 14 residues.

V usage is TRBV4-3 and J usage is TRBJ2-1; possibly TRBD1 for D (5 bases). The CDR3 runs 17 residues. The germline gives CDR1 LGHNA, CDR2 YSLEER. Trimming stripped 1 base from V and 0 bases from J, with 13 bases between. Here the CDR3 DNA reads TGCGCCAGCAGCCAAGGTGTTGGACACCACTCCTACAATGAGCAGTTCTTC. Translated: CASSQGVGHHSYNEQFF.

This clone appeared a few times. This chain uses TRBV2 with TRBJ2-1; 14 nucleotides line up with TRBD2. Looked up from germline, CDR1 is SNHLY and CDR2 is FYNNEI. The CDR3 has 17 residues. J lost 7 bases, V lost 0 bases, and 5 bases had no gene match. CDR3 nucleotides: TGTGCCAGCAGTGAAGCCGTAGGACTAGCGGGAGGTAATGAGCAGTTCTTC. It specifies CASSEAVGLAGGNEQFF.

The chain has TRBV2 and TRBJ1-2; D unclear. The CDR3 consists of 14 residues. Germline values: CDR1 SNHLY, CDR2 FYNNEI. The germline V and J ends were trimmed by 5 bases and 3 bases, with 13 bases remaining between them. Here the CDR3 reads CASSSGVRDYGYTF. Here the CDR3 DNA reads TGTGCCAGCAGTTCCGGGGTAAGGGACTATGGCTACACCTTC.

The genes are TRBV6-5 and TRBJ2-2; maybe TRBD2 (5 bases). Deletions cut 7 bases from V and 0 bases from J, with 9 bases between. CDR1 is MNHEY and CDR2 is SVGAGI in the germline V gene. The CDR3 is 14 amino acids. In DNA, the CDR3 is TGTGCCAGCACACTAGGGTCGAACACCGGGGAGCTGTTTTTT. This codes for CASTLGSNTGELFF.

The genes are TRBV4-2 and TRBJ2-2; D unclear. The CDR3 totals 17 residues. Looked up from germline, CDR1 is LGHNA and CDR2 is YNFKEQ. V lost 1 base, J lost 0 bases, and 12 bases lay in between. CDR3 coding DNA: TGTGCCAGCAGCCAAGTCTCGACGGCCGCGAACACCGGGGAGCTGTTTTTT. Translating it yields CASSQVSTAANTGELFF.

This chain joins TRBV6-5 and TRBJ2-3; perhaps TRBD2 as D (5 bases). V dropped 0 bases and J dropped 4 bases, with 8 bases sitting between them. This CDR3 has 14 residues. CDR1 MNHEY and CDR2 SVGAGI come from the germline V gene. DNA for the CDR3: TGTGCCAGCAGTTACTCTAGCGTGGCAGATACGCAGTATTTT. Amino acids: CASSYSSVADTQYF.

This rearrangement joins TRBV28 to TRBJ1-1, with D possibly matching TRBD1 (5 bases). The germline V gene has CDR1 MDHEN and CDR2 SYDVKM. The CDR3 runs to 14 residues. V lost 3 bases and J lost 2, with 10 bases in between. As DNA, the CDR3 is TGTGCCAGCAGTTTCCGGGGGGGTAACACTGAAGCTTTCTTT. It encodes CASSFRGGNTEAFF.

This sequence joins TRBV11-2 and TRBJ2-1; TRBD1 might be the D (6 bases). The germline gives CDR1 SGHAT, CDR2 FQNNGV. This CDR3 has 16 amino acids. V gave up 0 bases and J gave up 5 bases, with 14 bases separating them. The CDR3 region has the DNA TGTGCCAGCAGCTTAGATCATACAGGGACCAACAATGAGCAGTTCTTC. Protein: CASSLDHTGTNNEQFF. Drawing the rest from reference TRBV11-2 and TRBJ2-1, the complete variable domain is EAGVAQSPRYKIIEKRQSVAFWCNPISGHATLYWYQQILGQGPKLLIQFQNNGVVDDSQLPKDRFSAERLKGVDSTLKIQPAKLEDSAVYLCASSLDHTGTNNEQFFGPGTRLTVL.